These 31 T cell receptor beta chains originate from one sample sequenced in a study of blood T cell repertoires in COVID-19. The protocol was immunoSEQ multiplex PCR, while the TCRdb copy is restricted to in-frame clones and leaves out a portion. The data show 75,000 to 100,000 clones, about 80% seen once. Sequencing was performed on peripheral blood. The receptors derive from a man aged 70-80 years with acute or convalescent COVID-19.

The J gene is TRBJ1-6, the V gene TRBV23-1; D is unclear. TRBV23-1 is classed as an ORF, of uncertain function. CDR3 length equals 16 residues. V was clipped by 4 bases and J by 3 bases, with 13 bases between them. The CDR3 DNA reads TGCGCCAGCAGTCGTAACCCGGGTATCTATAATTCACCCCTCCACTTT. Protein: CASSRNPGIYNSPLHF.

The chain is built from TRBV7-2 and TRBJ2-7; D not certain. CDR3 length equals 13 residues. Trimming cost V 4 bases and J 6 bases, with 13 bases left between them. CDR1 and CDR2 from the germline V gene are SGHTA and FQGNSA. The CDR3 region is CASSSSRASEQYF. CDR3 DNA sequence: TGTGCCAGCAGCTCCTCTCGAGCTAGCGAGCAGTACTTC. Together with reference TRBV7-2 and TRBJ2-7, the CDR3 gives the full variable domain: GAGVSQSPSNKVTEKGKDVELRCDPISGHTALYWYRQSLGQGLEFLIYFQGNSAPDKSGLPSDRFSAERTGGSVSTLTIQRTQQEDSAVYLCASSSSRASEQYFGPGTRLTVT.

This sequence joins TRBV6-2 or TRBV6-3 and TRBJ2-5; TRBD2 matches 8 bases. CDR3 length: 14 residues. Germline CDR1 MNHEY, CDR2 SVGEGT. V shed 5 bases and J 5 bases; nucleotides not matched to a gene: 7. CDR3 sequence (DNA): TGTGCCAGCAGTGGGGGACTAGTCGGCGAGACCCAGTACTTC. Its translation: CASSGGLVGETQYF.

This clone was counted only a few times. This chain joins TRBV29-1 and TRBJ1-2; D call uncertain. Trimming shortened V by 6 bases and J by 6 bases, and 11 bases separated the two germline ends. CDR3 size: 11 residues. Germline-derived CDR1 and CDR2 are SQVTM and ANQGSEA. The CDR3 nucleotides read TGCAGCGTCGGGGAAACGGATGGCTACACCTTC. Amino acids: CSVGETDGYTF.

The J gene is TRBJ2-2, the V gene TRBV4-2, with 9 bases fitting TRBD2. In germline, CDR1 is LGHNA, CDR2 YNFKEQ. The trim removed 0 bases at V and 5 bases at J, leaving 10 bases unmatched. The CDR3 runs to 18 residues. The DNA of the CDR3 is TGTGCCAGCAGCCAAGAAGAAGGACTAGCGAGATATACCGGGGAGCTGTTTTTT. It is translated as CASSQEEGLARYTGELFF.

CDR3 nucleotide sequence: TGTGCCAGCGGCCGGCCTAGCGGGAGGGCCGTGGACACCGGGGAGCTGTTTTTT. Protein sequence: CASGRPSGRAVDTGELFF. This chain joins TRBV5-4 and TRBJ2-2, with TRBD2 matching over 12 bases. With 7 bases clipped from V and 3 bases from J, the junction kept 13 bases outside the gene matches. This CDR3 comprises 18 residues. Germline CDR1 and CDR2: SGHNT and YYREEE (reference sequence). Based on the CDR3 plus reference TRBV5-4 and TRBJ2-2, the full variable domain is ETGVTQSPTHLIKTRGQQVTLRCSSQSGHNTVSWYQQALGQGPQFIFQYYREEENGRGNFPPRFSGLQFPNYSSELNVNALELDDSALYLCASGRPSGRAVDTGELFFGEGSRLTVL.

The gene calls are TRBV27 and TRBJ1-3; D gene uncertain. This CDR3 has 15 amino acids. The V gene's germline CDR1 is MNHEY and CDR2 SMNVEV (reference sequence). The germline V and J ends were trimmed by 6 bases and 0 bases, with 12 bases remaining between them. As DNA, the CDR3 is TGTGCCAGCAGCCCCGGCGGCTACTCTGGAAACACCATATATTTT. Translated: CASSPGGYSGNTIYF.

This clone was detected once. The chain links TRBV7-8 to TRBJ2-7; 9 bases match TRBD1. The CDR3 totals 15 residues. Germline values: CDR1 SGHVS, CDR2 FQNEAQ. V shed 4 bases and J 3 bases; nucleotides not matched to a gene: 7. In nucleotides, the CDR3 is TGTGCCAGCAGCTCATACCGGGACAGGGACTACGAGCAGTACTTC. Its protein is CASSSYRDRDYEQYF. The full variable domain, with the rest looked up from reference TRBV7-8 and TRBJ2-7, is GAGVSQSPRYKVAKRGQDVALRCDPISGHVSLFWYQQALGQGPEFLTYFQNEAQLDKSGLPSDRFFAERPEGSVSTLKIQRTQQEDSAVYLCASSSYRDRDYEQYFGPGTRLTVT.

The rearrangement joins TRBV29-1 to TRBJ1-4, with D tentatively TRBD1 (5 bases). Trimming shortened V by 1 base and J by 4 bases, and 16 bases separated the two germline ends. CDR3 length: 16 residues. Germline V CDR1 and CDR2: SQVTM, ANQGSEA. In DNA form, the CDR3 reads TGCAGCGTTGAAGGAGGCTGGGGGGGATTTAATGAAAAACTGTTTTTT. It translates to CSVEGGWGGFNEKLFF.

The chain couples TRBV9 to TRBJ2-7, with 11 bases that match TRBD2. V was clipped by 0 bases and J by 8 bases; unmatched bases: 7. This CDR3 is 15 amino acids long. CDR1 is SGDLS, CDR2 YYNGEE, per germline. The CDR3 nucleotides are TGTGCCAGCAGCGTAGTGACTAGCGGGATGGGACAGCAGTACTTC. The encoded protein is CASSVVTSGMGQQYF.

The table lists this clone with a count of one. J is TRBJ1-6 and V is TRBV27; no clear D. V lost 5 bases and J 12 bases, leaving 11 bases between the germline ends. Germline loops: CDR1 MNHEY, CDR2 SMNVEV (reference sequence). CDR3 length: 12 amino acids. In DNA form, the CDR3 reads TGTGCCAGCAGTCTTCCTCGGGGACCCCTCCACTTT. It specifies CASSLPRGPLHF.

This clone was observed at least ten times. The V call is TRBV7-8, the J call TRBJ1-2, with D possibly being TRBD1 (5 bases). Trimming shortened V by 6 bases and J by 6 bases, and 14 bases separated the two germline ends. Per the germline V gene, CDR1 is SGHVS and CDR2 is FQNEAQ. CDR3 length: 13 amino acids. The CDR3 reads CASSIRSRDGYTF. For the CDR3, the DNA is TGTGCCAGCAGTATAAGGTCCAGGGATGGCTACACCTTC.

Only a few counts were recorded for this clone. The chain recombines TRBV5-8 with TRBJ1-5; D is possibly TRBD1 (6 bases). CDR1 SGHTS and CDR2 YDEGEE come from the germline V gene. The germline V and J ends were trimmed by 4 bases and 4 bases, with 9 bases remaining between them. The CDR3 sequence is 13 residues long. The CDR3 is CASSRTANQPQHF. In nucleotides, the CDR3 is TGTGCCAGCAGCCGGACAGCAAATCAGCCCCAGCATTTT.

This chain connects TRBV28 to TRBJ2-7; D is unclear. Trimming cost V 2 bases and J 0 bases, with 5 bases left between them. The CDR3 extends over 13 amino acids. Germline loops: CDR1 MDHEN, CDR2 SYDVKM. CDR3 protein: CASSLSPSYEQYF. As DNA, the CDR3 is TGTGCCAGCAGTTTAAGCCCCTCCTACGAGCAGTACTTC.

The chain has TRBV20-1 and TRBJ2-5; D ambiguous. Germline values: CDR1 DFQATT, CDR2 SNEGSKA (reference sequence). Trimming cost V 3 bases and J 0 bases, with 8 bases left between them. This CDR3 has 13 residues. CDR3 sequence (DNA): TGCAGTGCTAGTATTTTTAACCAAGAGACCCAGTACTTC. This encodes CSASIFNQETQYF.

The chain joins TRBV6-6 to TRBJ1-4; D is possibly TRBD1 (5 bases). With 11 bases removed from V and 3 bases from J, the gap between germline ends came to 10 bases. Looked up from germline, CDR1 is MNHNY and CDR2 is SVGAGI (reference sequence). CDR3 length: 12 amino acids. As DNA, the CDR3 is TGTGCCGGGGGAGGGGCTAATGAAAAACTGTTTTTT. It is translated as CAGGGANEKLFF.

The chain links TRBV4-1 to TRBJ2-1; maybe TRBD2 (6 bases). Germline CDR1 reads MGHRA; CDR2 reads YSYEKL. V lost 4 bases and J lost 6, with 16 bases in between. The CDR3 totals 15 residues. The CDR3 sequence is CASSPLGLYINEQFF. The CDR3 DNA reads as TGCGCCAGCAGCCCCTTGGGACTTTACATCAATGAGCAGTTCTTC.

V gene TRBV5-6 combines with J gene TRBJ2-5, with a tentative D call TRBD1 (6 bases). This CDR3 has 15 amino acids. Germline assignment: CDR1 SGHDT and CDR2 YYEEEE. The ends were cut back, 4 bases at V and 0 bases at J, with 13 bases in the middle. The chain's CDR3 is CASSPLRGYQETQYF. DNA of the CDR3: TGTGCCAGCAGCCCTCTCAGGGGATACCAAGAGACCCAGTACTTC.

The chain is built from TRBV24-1 and TRBJ2-2; D is possibly TRBD1 (5 bases). Between the trimmed V and J ends, which lost 7 bases and 4 bases, there was a span of 18 bases. Germline-derived CDR1 and CDR2 are KGHDR and SFDVKD. The CDR3 contains 16 residues. For the CDR3, the DNA is TGTGCCACCAGCCCCCGTCGATGGGGCGGCACCGGGGAGCTGTTTTTT. It codes for CATSPRRWGGTGELFF.

V usage is TRBV28 and J usage is TRBJ1-2; D might be TRBD1 (5 bases). Trimming took off 6 bases at V and 2 bases at J, with 10 bases between the two ends. Germline V gene sequence: CDR1 MDHEN, CDR2 SYDVKM. The CDR3 runs 13 residues. CDR3 nucleotide sequence: TGTGCCAGCAGGAACGACAGAAACTATGGCTACACCTTC. As protein: CASRNDRNYGYTF.

The chain joins TRBV6-5 to TRBJ2-7, with D hard to call. This CDR3 has 11 residues. With 4 bases removed from V and 3 bases from J, the gap between germline ends came to 4 bases. CDR1 is MNHEY and CDR2 is SVGAGI in the germline V gene. This CDR3 reads CASSSYYEQYF. The CDR3 bases are TGTGCCAGCAGTTCGTACTACGAGCAGTACTTC.

The chain is built from TRBV5-6 and TRBJ1-1, with a weak D call TRBD1 (5 bases). CDR1 and CDR2 from the germline V gene are SGHDT and YYEEEE. The CDR3 totals 12 residues. V lost 4 bases and J lost 6, with 10 bases in between. CDR3 amino acids: CASSPIGAEAFF. The CDR3, as DNA: TGTGCCAGCAGCCCAATAGGGGCTGAAGCTTTCTTT.

V gene TRBV18 combines with J gene TRBJ2-1, with 9 bases identical to TRBD1. V trimming: 3 bases; J trimming: 7 bases; junction bases outside the gene matches: 7. Germline values: CDR1 KGHSH, CDR2 LQKENI. The CDR3 contains 15 residues. The CDR3 sequence is CASSPGRTGVNEQFF. The DNA for the CDR3 is TGTGCCAGCTCACCGGGACGGACAGGGGTTAATGAGCAGTTCTTC.

This clone showed up just a few times. CDR3 loop: CATSRTLEARAYGYTF. The CDR3 bases are TGTGCCACCAGCAGAACCTTGGAGGCGCGCGCCTATGGCTACACCTTC. The chain recombines TRBV15 with TRBJ1-2; D not certain. The ends were cut back, 2 bases at V and 4 bases at J, with 17 bases in the middle. In germline, CDR1 is LNHNV, CDR2 YYDKDF (reference sequence). The CDR3 is 16 amino acids.

The rearrangement uses TRBV3-1 (or the pseudogene TRBV3-2) and TRBJ1-4; D gene unclear. Germline V gene sequence: CDR1 LGHDT, CDR2 YNNKEL (reference sequence). The CDR3 covers 16 residues. The ends were cut back, 3 bases at V and 7 bases at J, with 18 bases in the middle. The CDR3 is CASSHPTDSMGEKLFF. DNA for the CDR3: TGTGCCAGCAGCCACCCGACGGACTCTATGGGTGAAAAACTGTTTTTT.

The rearrangement uses TRBV20-1 and TRBJ2-1, with a tentative D call TRBD2 (5 bases). The CDR3 extends over 11 amino acids. With 0 bases removed from V and 10 bases from J, the gap between germline ends came to 7 bases. CDR1 and CDR2 from the germline V gene are DFQATT and SNEGSKA (reference sequence). In DNA, the CDR3 is TGCAGTGCTAGAGATGAGCGGGAGCAGTTCTTC. Translation: CSARDEREQFF.

V is TRBV2 and J is TRBJ2-3; TRBD2 matches at 7 bases. The germline V gene encodes CDR1 SNHLY and CDR2 FYNNEI. The trim removed 2 bases at V and 6 bases at J, leaving 11 bases unmatched. There are 16 residues in the CDR3. The CDR3 region is CASSESGREVFDTQYF. CDR3 nucleotide sequence: TGTGCCAGCAGTGAAAGTGGTCGGGAGGTGTTCGATACGCAGTATTTT.

This chain connects TRBV30 to TRBJ1-2; 8 positions match TRBD1. Looked up from germline, CDR1 is GTSNPN and CDR2 is SVGIG (reference sequence). The length of the CDR3 is 13 residues. Trimming cost V 2 bases and J 8 bases; bases outside gene matches: 7. CDR3 sequence reads: CAWSPKGQEGYTF. The DNA of the CDR3 is TGTGCCTGGAGTCCCAAGGGACAGGAGGGCTACACCTTC. Filled out from reference TRBV30 and TRBJ1-2, the complete variable domain reads SQTIHQWPATLVQPVGSPLSLECTVEGTSNPNLYWYRQAAGRGLQLLFYSVGIGQISSEVPQNLSASRPQDRQFILSSKKLLLSDSGFYLCAWSPKGQEGYTFGSGTRLTVV.

The chain links TRBV28 to TRBJ2-4; D not resolved. In germline, CDR1 is MDHEN, CDR2 SYDVKM. The V end lost 3 bases, the J end lost 6 bases, and 18 bases lay between the germline ends. CDR3 length equals 16 residues. CDR3 DNA sequence: TGTGCCAGCAGTTTCCCCGGTTCCTACAGTCTAAACATTCAGTACTTC. Amino acids: CASSFPGSYSLNIQYF.

This chain links TRBV7-2 with TRBJ1-2, with TRBD1 matching 7 bases. The germline V gene has CDR1 SGHTA and CDR2 FQGNSA. Trimming took 6 bases from V and 6 from J; bases not matched to a gene: 7. The CDR3 sequence is 13 residues long. This chain's CDR3 is CASRRDRVDGYTF. As DNA, the CDR3 is TGTGCCAGCAGACGAGACAGGGTCGATGGCTACACCTTC.

The rearrangement links TRBV5-4 to TRBJ2-1; TRBD1 matches 8 bases. CDR1 SGHNT and CDR2 YYREEE come from the germline V gene (reference sequence). The CDR3 totals 14 residues. J lost 5 bases, V lost 0 bases, and 1 base had no gene match. The CDR3: CASSLDRGNNEQFF. CDR3 DNA: TGTGCCAGCAGCTTGGACAGGGGGAACAATGAGCAGTTCTTC.